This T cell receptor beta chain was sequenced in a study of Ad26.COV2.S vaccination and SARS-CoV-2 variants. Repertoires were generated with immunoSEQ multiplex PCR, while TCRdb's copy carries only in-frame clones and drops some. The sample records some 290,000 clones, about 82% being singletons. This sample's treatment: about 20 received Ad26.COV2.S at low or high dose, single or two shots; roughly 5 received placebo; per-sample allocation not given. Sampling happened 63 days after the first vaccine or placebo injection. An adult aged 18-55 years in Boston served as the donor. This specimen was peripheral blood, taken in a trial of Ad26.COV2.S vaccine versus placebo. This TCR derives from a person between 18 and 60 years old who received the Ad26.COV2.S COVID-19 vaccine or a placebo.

CDR3 DNA sequence: TGTGCCAGCAGTTACGTCGGGGAGACCCAGTACTTC. The encoded protein is CASSYVGETQYF. The V gene is TRBV6-2 or TRBV6-3, the J gene TRBJ2-5; D unclear. Trimming shortened V by 2 bases and J by 5 bases, and 6 bases separated the two germline ends. The germline gives CDR1 MNHEY, CDR2 SVGEGT. CDR3 length: 12 residues.